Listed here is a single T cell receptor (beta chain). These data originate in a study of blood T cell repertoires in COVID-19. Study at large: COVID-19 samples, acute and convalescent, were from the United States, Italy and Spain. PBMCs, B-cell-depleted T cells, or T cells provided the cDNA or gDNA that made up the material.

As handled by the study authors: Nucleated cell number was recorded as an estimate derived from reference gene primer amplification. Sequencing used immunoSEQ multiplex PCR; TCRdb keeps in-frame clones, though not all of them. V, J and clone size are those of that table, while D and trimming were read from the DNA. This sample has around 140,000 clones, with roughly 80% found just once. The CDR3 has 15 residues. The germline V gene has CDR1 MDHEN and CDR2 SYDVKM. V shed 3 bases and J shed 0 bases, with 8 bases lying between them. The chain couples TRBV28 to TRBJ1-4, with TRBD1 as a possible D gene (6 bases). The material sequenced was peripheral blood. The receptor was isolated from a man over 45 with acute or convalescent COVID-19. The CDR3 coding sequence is TGTGCCAGCAGTTTGCCAGGGGCAACTAATGAAAAACTGTTTTTT. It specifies CASSLPGATNEKLFF.